This T cell receptor beta chain was retrieved from a study of blood T cell repertoires in COVID-19. Study background: Samples representing acute and convalescent COVID-19 were sourced from the United States, Italy and Spain. The cDNA or gDNA used as material had been derived from T cells, B-cell-depleted T cells, or PBMCs.

In the source study's methods: Nucleated cell number was recorded as an estimate derived from reference gene primer amplification. The protocol was immunoSEQ multiplex PCR, while the TCRdb copy is restricted to in-frame clones and leaves out a portion. Clone size and V and J calls were adopted from that table, with D and trimming inferred from the DNA. This table holds approximately 71,000 clones, about 86% found once. Trimming shortened V by 4 bases and J by 2 bases, and 12 bases separated the two germline ends. The CDR3 runs 14 residues. CDR1 is MNHEY, CDR2 SVGEGT, per germline. This TCR was sampled from a man aged 50 to 60 with acute or convalescent COVID-19. The sequenced sample consisted of peripheral blood. The rearrangement joins TRBV6-2 or TRBV6-3 to TRBJ2-7, with D perhaps matching TRBD2 (5 bases). Here the CDR3 DNA reads TGTGCCAGCAGTTTTGGCGGGCTAACCTACGAGCAGTACTTC. It translates to CASSFGGLTYEQYF.